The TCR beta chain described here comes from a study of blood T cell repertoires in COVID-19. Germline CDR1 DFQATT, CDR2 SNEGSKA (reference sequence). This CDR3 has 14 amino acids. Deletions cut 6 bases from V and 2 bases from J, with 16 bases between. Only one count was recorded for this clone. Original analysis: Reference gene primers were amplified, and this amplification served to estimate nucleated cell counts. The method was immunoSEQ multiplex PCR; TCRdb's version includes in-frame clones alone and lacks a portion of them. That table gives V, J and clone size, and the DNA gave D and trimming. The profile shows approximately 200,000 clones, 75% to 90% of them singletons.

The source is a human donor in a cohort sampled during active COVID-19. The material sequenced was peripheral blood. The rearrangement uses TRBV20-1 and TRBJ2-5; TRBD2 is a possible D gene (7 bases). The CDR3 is CSASMRGQQETQYF. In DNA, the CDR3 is TGCAGTGCCAGTATGCGGGGGCAGCAAGAGACCCAGTACTTC.